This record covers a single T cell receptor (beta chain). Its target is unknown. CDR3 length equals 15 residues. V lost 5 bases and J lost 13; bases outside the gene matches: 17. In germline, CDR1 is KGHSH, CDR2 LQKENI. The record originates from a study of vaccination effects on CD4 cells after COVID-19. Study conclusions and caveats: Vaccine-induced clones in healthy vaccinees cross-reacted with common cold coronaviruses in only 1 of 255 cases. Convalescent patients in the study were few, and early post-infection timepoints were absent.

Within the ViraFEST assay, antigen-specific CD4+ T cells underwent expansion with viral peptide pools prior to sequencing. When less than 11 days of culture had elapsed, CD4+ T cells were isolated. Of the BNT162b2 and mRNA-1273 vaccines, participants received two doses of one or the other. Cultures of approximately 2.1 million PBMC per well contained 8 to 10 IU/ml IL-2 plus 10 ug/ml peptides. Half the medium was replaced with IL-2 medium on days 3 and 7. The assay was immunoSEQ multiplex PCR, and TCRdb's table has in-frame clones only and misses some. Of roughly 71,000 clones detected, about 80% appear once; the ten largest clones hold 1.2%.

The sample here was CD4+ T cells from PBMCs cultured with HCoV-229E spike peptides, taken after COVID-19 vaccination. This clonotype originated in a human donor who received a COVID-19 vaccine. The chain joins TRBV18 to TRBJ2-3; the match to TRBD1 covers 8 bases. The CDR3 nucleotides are TGTGCCAGCTCATCGACCCCGGACAGGGCCCCCCGTGAGTATTTT. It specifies CASSSTPDRAPREYF.